This T cell receptor beta chain emerged from a study of CD8 T cells in ankylosing spondylitis. Regarding the study as a whole: Researchers report that disease-linked clones proved CD8+ and relatively rare in peripheral blood. A motif in TCR beta, a set of about 8 highly homologous variants, appeared characteristic of ankylosing spondylitis blood. Past research had described some motif variants in reactive arthritis synovial fluid and blood. In ankylosing spondylitis patients, matched synovial fluid reportedly showed significant enrichment of disease-linked clones.

This clonotype was found many times. As yet, its antigen is unknown. CDR1 and CDR2 (germline): SEHNR, FQNEAQ (reference sequence). The CDR3 has 12 amino acids. V lost 4 bases to trimming and J lost 2 bases, with 4 bases between them. Quantitative 5'-RACE with molecular barcodes produced the TCR beta libraries. TCRdb redid the calling of the 5' RACE reads with MiXCR, one entry per CDR3 protein. Seen here are about 220,000 distinct CDR3 sequences, about 18% observed once, and the top ten hold about 42%. Sequencing was done on a sample of blood, either unsorted or a sorted T cell fraction (not recorded which). This sequence was found in a male donor with ankylosing spondylitis. The J gene is TRBJ2-3, the V gene TRBV7-9; D not resolved. CDR3 DNA: TGTGCCAGCAGCTATTACACAGATACGCAGTATTTT. Translating gives CASSYYTDTQYF.